The 32 T cell receptor beta chains reported below all come from one sample, sequenced in a study of monozygotic twins with inflammatory bowel disease. TCRdb re-called the 5' RACE reads; every CDR3 protein appears as one record, without DNA. This sample's clone table lists around 97,000 distinct CDR3 sequences. The sequencing sample was made of blood. The receptors derive from a human donor with ulcerative colitis or Crohn's disease, or a healthy co-twin of an affected twin (not recorded which).

The chain links TRBV7-9 to TRBJ1-5; TCRdb indicates TRBD1, and absent DNA this call remains unverified. The V gene's germline CDR1 is SEHNR and CDR2 FQNEAQ (reference sequence). The CDR3 consists of 14 residues. The CDR3 here is CASSPGYSNQPQHF.

The chain recombines TRBV20-1 with TRBJ2-3. In germline, CDR1 is DFQATT, CDR2 SNEGSKA (reference sequence). This CDR3 region has 15 residues. CDR3 sequence: CSANSIKGSTDTQYF.

The chain joins TRBV12-3 or TRBV12-4 to TRBJ1-2. The CDR3 has 12 residues. CDR3 protein: CASSFGSYGYTF.

This rearrangement joins TRBV28 to TRBJ2-2; there is no DNA to check the TCRdb D call of TRBD1. The CDR3 contains 18 residues. From germline, CDR1 is MDHEN and CDR2 SYDVKM. CDR3 amino acids: CASSLWGRGRMNTGELFF.

The chain has TRBV19 and TRBJ1-1; without DNA, the TCRdb call of TRBD1 cannot be checked. CDR3 length: 13 amino acids. In germline, CDR1 is LNHDA, CDR2 SQIVND (reference sequence). CDR3 protein: CASSTLTGTEAFF.

The chain has TRBV19 and TRBJ1-1. CDR1 and CDR2 from the germline V gene are LNHDA and SQIVND (reference sequence). The CDR3 has 13 amino acids. CDR3 loop: CASRWPENTEAFF.

V usage is TRBV18 and J usage is TRBJ1-1. The CDR3 sequence is 14 residues long. In germline, CDR1 is KGHSH, CDR2 LQKENI. CDR3 protein: CASSQDSRSSMTFF.

The chain recombines TRBV20-1 with TRBJ2-1; TCRdb reports TRBD1, a call that lacks DNA to check it against. Looked up from germline, CDR1 is DFQATT and CDR2 is SNEGSKA (reference sequence). This CDR3 is 12 amino acids long. CDR3 region: CSATTGPPEQFF.

V usage is TRBV20-1 and J usage is TRBJ2-7. The CDR3 contains 18 residues. Per germline, CDR1 DFQATT and CDR2 SNEGSKA (reference sequence). CDR3 sequence reads: CSARDSFMIQTKTYEQYF.

J is TRBJ2-7 and V is TRBV5-1. Germline V gives CDR1 SGHRS, CDR2 YFSETQ. The CDR3 is made up of 14 amino acids. The CDR3 spells CASSFDQFYYEQYF.

This chain links TRBV6-5 with TRBJ1-2; TCRdb returns TRBD1, unconfirmable since there is no DNA. The V gene's germline CDR1 is MNHEY and CDR2 SVGAGI. The CDR3 contains 11 residues. This chain's CDR3 is CATGQGGGYTF.

This chain joins TRBV10-3 and TRBJ2-7; TCRdb returns TRBD1, unconfirmable since there is no DNA. Germline V gene sequence: CDR1 ENHRY, CDR2 SYGVKD. There are 15 residues in the CDR3. The CDR3 region is CAISESLGTKNEQYF.

The chain uses TRBV12-3 or TRBV12-4 and TRBJ2-1; the TRBD2 assignment by TCRdb is unverifiable without DNA. The CDR3 sequence is 16 residues long. The CDR3 region is CASRGPLAGGSNEQFF.

The rearrangement uses TRBV5-1 and TRBJ2-3; the D gene TCRdb calls, TRBD1, cannot be checked with no DNA. Germline V gene sequence: CDR1 SGHRS, CDR2 YFSETQ. The CDR3 sequence is 12 residues long. The CDR3 loop reads CASSRTGFTQYF.

This rearrangement joins TRBV20-1 to TRBJ2-3; the TRBD1 assignment by TCRdb is unverifiable without DNA. Germline V lookup: CDR1 DFQATT, CDR2 SNEGSKA (reference sequence). The CDR3 has 14 residues. This chain's CDR3 is CSATGTDSTDTQYF.

This sequence joins TRBV13 and TRBJ2-3. Looked up from germline, CDR1 is PRHDT and CDR2 is FYEKMQ (reference sequence). The CDR3 runs to 11 residues. The CDR3: CASSTGDTQYF.

The V and J genes are TRBV12-3 or TRBV12-4 and TRBJ2-3; with no DNA, the TCRdb D assignment of TRBD2 cannot be verified. The CDR3 is 15 residues long. CDR3 protein: CASSTRTSNTDTQYF.

The genes are TRBV5-1 and TRBJ2-5. The CDR3 is 11 residues long. The germline V gene encodes CDR1 SGHRS and CDR2 YFSETQ. The chain's CDR3 is CASSVQETQYF.

The genes are TRBV5-4 and TRBJ2-1; TCRdb gives TRBD2 as the D gene, but with no DNA this cannot be confirmed. The CDR3 has 15 amino acids. The V gene's germline CDR1 is SGHNT and CDR2 YYREEE (reference sequence). CDR3: CASSSGLAGTNEQFF.

The chain recombines TRBV5-1 with TRBJ2-1; TCRdb reports TRBD2, a call that lacks DNA to check it against. The CDR3 contains 18 residues. The germline V gene has CDR1 SGHRS and CDR2 YFSETQ. CDR3 sequence: CASSLSQGRDSTYNEQFF.

The rearrangement uses TRBV28 and TRBJ2-5. Germline CDR1 is MDHEN and CDR2 is SYDVKM. The CDR3 length is 12 residues. This CDR3 reads CASSLFPETQYF.

The genes are TRBV19 and TRBJ2-1; TCRdb's D gene call, TRBD1, goes unchecked for lack of DNA. CDR1 is LNHDA, CDR2 SQIVND, per germline (reference sequence). This CDR3 contains 15 residues. The CDR3 is CASSIVSGAKYEQFF.

The chain carries TRBV20-1 and TRBJ1-4; TCRdb's D call of TRBD1 is untestable without DNA. Germline-derived CDR1 and CDR2 are DFQATT and SNEGSKA (reference sequence). There are 15 residues in the CDR3. CDR3 sequence reads: CSARDEGAGGEKLFF.

The J gene is TRBJ2-7, the V gene TRBV5-1. This CDR3 comprises 14 residues. From germline, CDR1 is SGHRS and CDR2 YFSETQ. CDR3 sequence: CASSLVRQSYEQYF.

The chain joins TRBV20-1 to TRBJ2-1. The CDR3 has 15 residues. From germline, CDR1 is DFQATT and CDR2 SNEGSKA (reference sequence). The CDR3: CSARDRGSSYNEQFF.

The V gene is TRBV14, the J gene TRBJ2-1; TCRdb's D gene call, TRBD1, goes unchecked for lack of DNA. The CDR3 runs 16 residues. The V gene's germline CDR1 is SGHDN and CDR2 FVKESK. The CDR3: CASSQGPGHTYNEQFF.

The CDR3 loop is CASSIFDRKDTQYF. The V gene is TRBV5-6, the J gene TRBJ2-3; without DNA, the TCRdb call of TRBD1 cannot be checked. The CDR3 is made up of 14 amino acids. Germline V lookup: CDR1 SGHDT, CDR2 YYEEEE.

V gene TRBV7-2 combines with J gene TRBJ2-1; as DNA is missing, the TRBD1 call by TCRdb cannot be tested. Germline loops: CDR1 SGHTA, CDR2 FQGNSA. The CDR3 consists of 17 residues. The CDR3 reads CASSFWTGGTFYNEQFF.

The J gene is TRBJ1-6, the V gene TRBV6-5. From germline, CDR1 is MNHEY and CDR2 SVGAGI. There are 16 residues in the CDR3. CDR3: CASSYYGSSYNSPLHF.

The chain is built from TRBV7-9 and TRBJ2-3; the TRBD1 assignment by TCRdb is unverifiable without DNA. CDR1 SEHNR and CDR2 FQNEAQ come from the germline V gene (reference sequence). The CDR3 length is 15 residues. CDR3 sequence: CASSLRGGQADTQYF.

The chain joins TRBV25-1 to TRBJ1-1; TCRdb's D call of TRBD1 is untestable without DNA. The CDR3 contains 14 residues. Looked up from germline, CDR1 is MGHDK and CDR2 is SYGVNS. The CDR3 spells CASSEGGQGVDAFF.

The rearrangement links TRBV4-2 to TRBJ2-5; absent DNA, TCRdb's TRBD1 call cannot be checked. The CDR3 is 13 residues long. Germline CDR1 is LGHNA and CDR2 is YNFKEQ. CDR3 residues: CASSQDQGETQYF.